Many counts were recorded for the clone carrying this TCR beta chain. The data were taken from a study of T cells in Graves' hyperthyroidism and ophthalmopathy. RNA transcripts provided the source from which TCR beta CDR3 regions were amplified. The TCR CDR3 was amplified in a first-round RT-PCR using the HTBI primer set. MiXCR, run by TCRdb on the multiplex PCR reads, gives a single entry per CDR3 protein. The sample lists around 300,000 distinct CDR3 sequences, roughly 15% occurring once. The source material was blood. The clonotype originates from a woman aged 25 to 39 with Graves' hyperthyroidism that later progressed to Graves' ophthalmopathy.

The CDR3 coding sequence is TGTGCCAGCAGCTTACGGGGTCAGGCCGGGCGTGGCTACACCTTC. This encodes CASSLRGQAGRGYTF. This sequence joins TRBV7-2 and TRBJ1-2, with no clear D. The length of the CDR3 is 15 residues. Trimming stripped 2 bases from V and 7 bases from J, with 17 bases between. From germline, CDR1 is SGHTA and CDR2 FQGNSA.